The 10 T cell receptor beta chains reported below all come from one sample, sequenced in a study of blood T cell repertoires in COVID-19. Clones were read by immunoSEQ multiplex PCR, and TCRdb kept only the in-frame ones, dropping some. The profile covers over 200,000 clones, with 80% appearing a single time and 5.1% taken by the ten largest. The sequenced sample consisted of peripheral blood. These receptor sequences come from a human donor in a cohort sampled during active COVID-19.

The chain couples TRBV10-3 to TRBJ2-3; D is possibly TRBD1 (6 bases). CDR1 ENHRY and CDR2 SYGVKD come from the germline V gene. Trimming took 6 bases from V and 5 from J, leaving 12 bases between them. This CDR3 contains 13 residues. The CDR3 region is CAIRQGRGDTQYF. CDR3 in DNA: TGTGCCATCAGACAGGGAAGGGGAGATACGCAGTATTTT.

The rearrangement joins TRBV3-1 (or the pseudogene TRBV3-2) to TRBJ2-1, with 13 bases aligning to TRBD2. The CDR3 is 15 residues long. Germline V gene sequence: CDR1 LGHDT, CDR2 YNNKEL (reference sequence). The V gene end was trimmed by 1 base and the J gene end by 8 bases; junction bases not matched to a gene: 2. The DNA for the CDR3 is TGTGCCAGCAGCCAAGGGACTAGCGGGAGTGATGAGCAGTTCTTC. Translation: CASSQGTSGSDEQFF.

The chain joins TRBV6-2 or TRBV6-3 to TRBJ2-2, with TRBD1 identical over 7 bases. This CDR3 has 15 amino acids. V was clipped by 4 bases and J by 0 bases; unmatched bases: 2. Germline values: CDR1 MNHEY, CDR2 SVGEGT. The CDR3 DNA sequence: TGTGCCAGCAGTTGGGACAGTACGAACACCGGGGAGCTGTTTTTT. This gives the protein CASSWDSTNTGELFF.

The V and J genes are TRBV6-4 and TRBJ2-3, with D possibly being TRBD2 (6 bases). The germline V and J ends were trimmed by 5 bases and 4 bases, with 19 bases remaining between them. From germline, CDR1 is MRHNA and CDR2 SNTAGT. The CDR3 runs 16 residues. Here the CDR3 DNA reads TGTGCCAGCAGTCCCTACCCGACGCGGGGCTCAGATACGCAGTATTTT. Amino acids: CASSPYPTRGSDTQYF.

The chain couples TRBV12-3 or TRBV12-4 to TRBJ2-7; D gene ambiguous. The V and J ends lost 3 bases and 4 bases respectively, with 7 bases between them. This CDR3 contains 12 residues. The CDR3 here is CASSFNEYEQYF. CDR3 sequence (DNA): TGTGCCAGCAGTTTCAATGAGTACGAGCAGTACTTC.

This rearrangement joins TRBV2 to TRBJ2-7; 11 bases align to TRBD1. Germline values: CDR1 SNHLY, CDR2 FYNNEI. The CDR3 covers 14 residues. V shed 7 bases, J shed 5 bases, and the junction held 7 bases outside the gene matches. DNA of the CDR3: TGTGCCAGCAACAAGGACAGGGGGCTCAACGAGCAGTACTTC. Translation: CASNKDRGLNEQYF.

The CDR3 protein is CASSLGPWQGRGYTF. The CDR3 DNA is TGCGCCAGCAGCTTGGGCCCTTGGCAGGGTAGAGGCTACACCTTC. This rearrangement joins TRBV5-1 to TRBJ1-2, with D possibly being TRBD1 (5 bases). Between the trimmed V and J ends, which lost 0 bases and 8 bases, there was a span of 17 bases. CDR3 length: 15 residues. Germline lookup yields CDR1 SGHRS and CDR2 YFSETQ.

The J gene is TRBJ1-2, the V gene TRBV19; D may be TRBD1 (6 bases). Between the trimmed V and J ends, which lost 9 bases and 4 bases, there was a span of 12 bases. The CDR3 loop spans 12 amino acids. In germline, CDR1 is LNHDA, CDR2 SQIVND (reference sequence). In nucleotides, the CDR3 is TGTGCCAGCAGCCGAGGGGGCTATGGCTACACCTTC. As protein: CASSRGGYGYTF.

This chain connects TRBV27 to TRBJ2-7, with TRBD1 as a possible D gene (6 bases). The CDR3 spans 14 residues. V was pared by 2 bases and J by 2 bases, with 10 bases between. Germline V gene data show CDR1 as MNHEY and CDR2 as SMNVEV (reference sequence). The DNA for the CDR3 is TGTGCCAGCAGTTTAGGTGCAGGGGCCTACGAGCAGTACTTC. Its translation is CASSLGAGAYEQYF.

The V gene is TRBV9, the J gene TRBJ1-3; perhaps TRBD1 as D (6 bases). CDR1 and CDR2 (germline): SGDLS, YYNGEE. This CDR3 is 16 amino acids long. The V gene lost 3 bases and the J gene lost 0 bases, with 13 bases spanning the gap. DNA of the CDR3: TGTGCCAGCAGCGAGTACAGGGTTAGCTCTGGAAACACCATATATTTT. Protein product: CASSEYRVSSGNTIYF. The full variable domain, its missing parts supplied by reference TRBV9 and TRBJ1-3, is DSGVTQTPKHLITATGQRVTLRCSPRSGDLSVYWYQQSLDQGLQFLIQYYNGEERAKGNILERFSAQQFPDLHSELNLSSLELGDSALYFCASSEYRVSSGNTIYFGEGSWLTVV.